Listed here is a single TCR beta chain. This entry belongs to a study of blood T cell repertoires in COVID-19. At the level of the study: Sites in the United States, Italy and Spain provided acute and convalescent COVID-19 samples.

A Seattle source enrolled patients during active infection and followed them longitudinally. Method: immunoSEQ multiplex PCR; TCRdb's copy keeps in-frame clones and lacks some. This table holds about 250,000 clones, around 88% found once. What was sequenced was peripheral blood. The sequence was obtained from a woman in her thirties with COVID-19, enrolled during active disease.

The CDR3: CASSATVAGPGETQYF. CDR3 coding DNA: TGCGCCAGCAGTGCCACGGTAGCGGGGCCGGGGGAGACCCAGTACTTC. The rearrangement links TRBV10-1 to TRBJ2-5; 8 bases fit TRBD2. V dropped 4 bases and J dropped 5; count of bases not matched to a gene: 12. The CDR3 consists of 16 residues. Looked up from germline, CDR1 is WNHNN and CDR2 is SYGVQD (reference sequence).